This TCR beta chain is from a study of beta chain features in type 1 diabetes. Study-level background: All samples together contributed more than 90,000,000 sorted cells for examination.

TCRB transcripts that were expressed got sequenced, as all of the isolated RNA had been reverse transcribed. Sequencing was performed with immunoSEQ multiplex PCR; in TCRdb, only in-frame clones are kept and a portion is missing. The sample lists approximately 150,000 clones; roughly 63% were seen once. Study findings and constraints: Lower insertion and higher deletion counts appeared at VDJ junctions in type 1 diabetes patients. High-TCR-expressing cells could be over-represented by cDNA sequencing. Type 1 diabetes patients had TCRB CDR3s that were shorter (moderately but significantly so) in all four CD4+ subsets.

The CDR3 is 17 amino acids. A CD45RO/CCR7/CD25/CD127/CD95/CD27 panel sorted naive, central memory, regulatory and stem cell-like memory CD4+ cells. Notes on this clone: Its specificity is not known.

The source material was naive CD4+ T cells from blood. This sequence originates from a man aged 30-40 years with type 1 diabetes. The chain carries TRBV21-1 and TRBJ2-7; TRBD1, the D gene given by the table, was not confirmed from the DNA. TRBV21-1 is a listed pseudogene. CDR3 residues: CASSSLDRAPLCYEQYF. Written as DNA, the CDR3 is TGTGCCAGCAGCTCACTGGACAGGGCCCCTCTCTGCTACGAGCAGTACTTC.